This T cell receptor beta chain was sequenced in a study of blood T cells in healthy people across ages. Next came a second PCR, run for 7 to 11 cycles, which used a sample-barcoded 5' primer along with a J-beta primer mix. Carrying 12 random nucleotides, a template-switch adaptor labeled each individual cDNA molecule. From the 5' RACE reads, TCRdb called clonotypes with MiXCR, one entry per CDR3 protein. The sample lists 550,000 to 700,000 distinct CDR3 sequences, approximately 25% occurring once. CDR3 length: 15 residues. V was trimmed by 6 bases and J by 2 bases, leaving 19 bases between them. CDR1 is DFQATT, CDR2 SNEGSKA, per germline (reference sequence). For every donor, a draw yielded approximately 9.8 milliliters of peripheral blood. PBMCs were isolated at a quantity of at least 7 million per sample. Regarding this clonotype: The antigen remains unidentified.

Regarding the study as a whole: No one knew whether donors had CMV, which possibly confounded expanded clonotype changes.

Sequencing used blood. This rearrangement joins TRBV20-1 to TRBJ1-1; TRBD1 is a possible D gene (5 bases). The receptor's source is a woman in her sixties or seventies in good health. The CDR3 sequence: CSAPDYTRGNTEAFF. CDR3 DNA sequence: TGCAGTGCCCCAGACTACACGAGGGGTAACACTGAAGCTTTCTTT.